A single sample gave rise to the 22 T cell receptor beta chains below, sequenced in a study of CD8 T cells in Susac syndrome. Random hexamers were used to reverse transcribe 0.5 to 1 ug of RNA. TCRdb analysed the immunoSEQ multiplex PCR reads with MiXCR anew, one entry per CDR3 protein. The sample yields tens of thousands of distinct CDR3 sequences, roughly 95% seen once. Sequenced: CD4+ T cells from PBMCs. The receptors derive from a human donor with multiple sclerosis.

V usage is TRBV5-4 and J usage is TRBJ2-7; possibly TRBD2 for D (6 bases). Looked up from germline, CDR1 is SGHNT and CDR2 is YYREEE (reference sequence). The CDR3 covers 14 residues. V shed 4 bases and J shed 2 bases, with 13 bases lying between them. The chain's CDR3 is CASSDPGDAYEQYF. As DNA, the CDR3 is TGTGCCAGCAGCGATCCGGGAGACGCCTACGAGCAGTACTTC.

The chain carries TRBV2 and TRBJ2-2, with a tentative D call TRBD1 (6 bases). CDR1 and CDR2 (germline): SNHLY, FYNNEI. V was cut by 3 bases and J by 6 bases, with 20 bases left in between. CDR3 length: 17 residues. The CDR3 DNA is TGTGCCAGCAGTGAGGGACGTACAGGGAAAGGATCCGGGGAGCTGTTTTTT. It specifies CASSEGRTGKGSGELFF.

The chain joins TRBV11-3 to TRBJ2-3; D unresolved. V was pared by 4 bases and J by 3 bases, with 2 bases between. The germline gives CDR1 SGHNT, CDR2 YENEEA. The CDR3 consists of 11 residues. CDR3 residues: CASSYTDTQYF. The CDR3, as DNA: TGTGCCAGCAGCTATACAGATACGCAGTATTTT.

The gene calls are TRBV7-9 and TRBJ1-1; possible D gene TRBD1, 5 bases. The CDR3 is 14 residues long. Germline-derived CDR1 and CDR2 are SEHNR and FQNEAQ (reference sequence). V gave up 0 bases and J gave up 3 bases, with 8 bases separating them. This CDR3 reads CASSLAQGHTEAFF. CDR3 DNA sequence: TGTGCCAGCAGCTTAGCGCAGGGACACACTGAAGCTTTCTTT.

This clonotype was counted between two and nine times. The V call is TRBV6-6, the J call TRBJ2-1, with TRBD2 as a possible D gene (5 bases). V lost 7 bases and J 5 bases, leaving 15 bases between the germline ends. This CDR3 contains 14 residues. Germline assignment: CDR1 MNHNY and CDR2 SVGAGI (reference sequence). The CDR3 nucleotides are TGTGCCAGCATGACCCCGGGGTGGGACAATGAGCAGTTCTTC. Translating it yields CASMTPGWDNEQFF.

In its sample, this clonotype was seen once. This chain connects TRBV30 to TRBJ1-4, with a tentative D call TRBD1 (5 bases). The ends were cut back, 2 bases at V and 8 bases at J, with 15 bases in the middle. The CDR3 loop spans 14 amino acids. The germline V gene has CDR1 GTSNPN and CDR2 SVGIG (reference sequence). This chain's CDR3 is CAWSHGGTFEKLFF. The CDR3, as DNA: TGTGCCTGGAGTCATGGGGGGACCTTCGAAAAACTGTTTTTT.

CDR3 amino acids: CASSPNPYGTNTGELFF. Here the CDR3 DNA reads TGCGCCAGCAGCCCAAACCCTTACGGGACTAACACCGGGGAGCTGTTTTTT. The chain links TRBV4-1 to TRBJ2-2; a weak D match, TRBD2 (6 bases). Per germline, CDR1 MGHRA and CDR2 YSYEKL. The CDR3 consists of 17 residues. The germline V and J ends were trimmed by 4 bases and 2 bases, with 17 bases remaining between them.

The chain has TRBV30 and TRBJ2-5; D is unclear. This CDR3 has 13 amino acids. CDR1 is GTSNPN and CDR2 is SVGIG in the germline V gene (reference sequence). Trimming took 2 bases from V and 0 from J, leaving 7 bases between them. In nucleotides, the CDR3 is TGTGCCTGGAGTCCCTCGTACCAAGAGACCCAGTACTTC. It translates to CAWSPSYQETQYF. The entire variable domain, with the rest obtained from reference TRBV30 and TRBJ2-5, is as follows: SQTIHQWPATLVQPVGSPLSLECTVEGTSNPNLYWYRQAAGRGLQLLFYSVGIGQISSEVPQNLSASRPQDRQFILSSKKLLLSDSGFYLCAWSPSYQETQYFGPGTRLLVL.

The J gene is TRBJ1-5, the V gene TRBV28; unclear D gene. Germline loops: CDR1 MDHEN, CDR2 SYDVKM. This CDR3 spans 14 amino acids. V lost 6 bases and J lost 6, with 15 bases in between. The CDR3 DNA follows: TGTGCCAGCAGCCCGTTACTCAAGAGTCAGCCCCAGCATTTT. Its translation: CASSPLLKSQPQHF.

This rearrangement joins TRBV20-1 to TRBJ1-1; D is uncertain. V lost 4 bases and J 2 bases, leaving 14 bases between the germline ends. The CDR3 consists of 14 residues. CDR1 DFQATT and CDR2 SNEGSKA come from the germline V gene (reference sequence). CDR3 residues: CSATPRTVNTEAFF. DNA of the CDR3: TGCAGTGCTACTCCCAGGACGGTAAACACTGAAGCTTTCTTT.

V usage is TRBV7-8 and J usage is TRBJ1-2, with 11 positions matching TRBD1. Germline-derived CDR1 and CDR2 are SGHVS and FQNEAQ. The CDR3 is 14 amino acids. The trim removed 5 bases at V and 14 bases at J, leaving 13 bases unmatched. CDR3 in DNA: TGTGCCAGCAGCCAAGGCCGGACAGGGGGCGTTAAGACCTTC. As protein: CASSQGRTGGVKTF.

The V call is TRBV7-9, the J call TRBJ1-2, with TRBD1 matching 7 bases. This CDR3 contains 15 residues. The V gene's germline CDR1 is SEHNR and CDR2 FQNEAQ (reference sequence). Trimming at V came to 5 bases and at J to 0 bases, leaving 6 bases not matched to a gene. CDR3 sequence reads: CASSPPGQANYGYTF. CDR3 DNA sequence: TGTGCCAGCAGCCCCCCCGGACAGGCTAACTATGGCTACACCTTC.

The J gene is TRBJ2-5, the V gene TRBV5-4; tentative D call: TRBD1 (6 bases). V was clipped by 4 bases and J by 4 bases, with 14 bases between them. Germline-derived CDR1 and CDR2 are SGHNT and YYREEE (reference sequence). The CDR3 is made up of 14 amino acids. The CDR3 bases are TGTGCCAGCAGCACGACCGGGACACTAGAGACCCAGTACTTC. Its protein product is CASSTTGTLETQYF.

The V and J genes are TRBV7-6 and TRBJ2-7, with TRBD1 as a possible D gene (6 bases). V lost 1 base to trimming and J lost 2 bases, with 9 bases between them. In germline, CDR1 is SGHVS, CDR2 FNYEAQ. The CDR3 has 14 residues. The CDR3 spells CASSLGTVAYEQYF. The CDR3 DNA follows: TGTGCCAGCAGCTTAGGGACAGTGGCCTACGAGCAGTACTTC.

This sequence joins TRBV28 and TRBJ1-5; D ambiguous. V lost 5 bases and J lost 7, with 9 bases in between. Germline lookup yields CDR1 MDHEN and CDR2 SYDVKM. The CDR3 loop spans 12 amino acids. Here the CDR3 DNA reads TGTGCCAGCAGTAAGAGCGGGCAGCCCCAGCATTTT. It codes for CASSKSGQPQHF.

Here the CDR3 reads CASSPGQTYNEQFF. CDR3 bases: TGCGCCAGCAGCCCCGGACAAACCTACAATGAGCAGTTCTTC. This chain joins TRBV5-1 and TRBJ2-1; tentatively, D is TRBD1 (5 bases). This CDR3 comprises 14 residues. The ends were cut back, 4 bases at V and 2 bases at J, with 10 bases in the middle. Germline CDR1 and CDR2: SGHRS and YFSETQ.

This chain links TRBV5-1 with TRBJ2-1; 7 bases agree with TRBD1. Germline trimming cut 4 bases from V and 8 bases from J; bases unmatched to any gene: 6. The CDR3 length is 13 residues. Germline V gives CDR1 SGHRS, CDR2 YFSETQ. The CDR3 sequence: CASSLDRVDEQFF. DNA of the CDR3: TGCGCCAGCAGCCTAGACAGGGTCGATGAGCAGTTCTTC.

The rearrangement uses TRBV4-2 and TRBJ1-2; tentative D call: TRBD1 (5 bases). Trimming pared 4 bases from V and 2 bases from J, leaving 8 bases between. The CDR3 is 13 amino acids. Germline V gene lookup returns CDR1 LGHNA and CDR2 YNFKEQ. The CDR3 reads CASSPDSNYGYTF. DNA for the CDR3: TGTGCCAGCAGCCCAGACAGCAACTATGGCTACACCTTC.

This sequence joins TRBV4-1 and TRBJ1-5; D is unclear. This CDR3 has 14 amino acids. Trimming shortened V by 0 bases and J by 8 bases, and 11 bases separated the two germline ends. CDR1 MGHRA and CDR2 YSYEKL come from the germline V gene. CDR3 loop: CASSQDPAVKPQHF. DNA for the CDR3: TGCGCCAGCAGCCAAGATCCGGCCGTGAAGCCCCAGCATTTT.

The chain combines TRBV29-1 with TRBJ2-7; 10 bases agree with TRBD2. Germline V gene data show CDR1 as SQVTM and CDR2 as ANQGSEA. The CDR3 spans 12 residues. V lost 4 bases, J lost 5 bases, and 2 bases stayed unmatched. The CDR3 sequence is CSVASGGDEQYF. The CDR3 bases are TGCAGCGTTGCTAGCGGGGGAGACGAGCAGTACTTC.

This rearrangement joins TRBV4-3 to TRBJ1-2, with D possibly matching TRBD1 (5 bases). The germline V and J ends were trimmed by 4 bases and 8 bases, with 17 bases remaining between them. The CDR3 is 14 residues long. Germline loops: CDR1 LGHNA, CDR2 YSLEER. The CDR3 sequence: CASSRVGEQTGYTF. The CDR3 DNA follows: TGCGCCAGCAGCCGTGTGGGGGAACAAACGGGCTACACCTTC.

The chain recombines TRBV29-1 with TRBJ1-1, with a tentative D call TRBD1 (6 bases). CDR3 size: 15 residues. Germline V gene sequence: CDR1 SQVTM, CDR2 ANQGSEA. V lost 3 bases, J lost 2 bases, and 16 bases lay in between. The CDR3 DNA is TGCAGCGTTGAGGGCGCAGGGGCACTCAACACTGAAGCTTTCTTT. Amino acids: CSVEGAGALNTEAFF.